This TCR beta chain was observed in a study of OX40 agonist ivuxolimab in advanced cancers. TCRdb keeps only in-frame clones here, not all; method: immunoSEQ multiplex PCR. The sample records about 62,000 clones, approximately 85% being singletons. Comments on this clone: The antigen is undetermined.

General study findings and limits: In the 0.1 to 3.0 mg/kg range, CD4+ and CD8+ blood T cells had expanded clonally by week 6. Among the lowest levels of clonal expansion were found in partial responders at 0.1-3.0 mg/kg.

The germline V and J ends were trimmed by 8 bases and 2 bases, with 13 bases remaining between them. In germline, CDR1 is KGHSH, CDR2 LQKENI. CDR3 length: 14 residues. The receptor's source is an adult with an advanced solid tumor such as melanoma, head and neck, liver or kidney cancer. The source material was CD4+ or CD8+ T cells sorted from blood, sampled in a trial of the OX40 agonist ivuxolimab. The rearrangement uses TRBV18 and TRBJ1-5; TRBD1 is a possible D gene (5 bases). The CDR3 is CASAGGYGNQPQHF. The CDR3 DNA is TGTGCCAGCGCGGGGGGGTACGGCAATCAGCCCCAGCATTTT.